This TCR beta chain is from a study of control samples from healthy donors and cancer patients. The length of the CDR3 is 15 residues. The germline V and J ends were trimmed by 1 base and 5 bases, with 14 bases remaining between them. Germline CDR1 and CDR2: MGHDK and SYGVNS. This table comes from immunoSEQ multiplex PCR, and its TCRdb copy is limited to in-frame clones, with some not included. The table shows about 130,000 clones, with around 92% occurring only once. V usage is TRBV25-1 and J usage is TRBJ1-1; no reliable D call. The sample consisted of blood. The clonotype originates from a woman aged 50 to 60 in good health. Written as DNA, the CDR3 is TGTGCCAGCAGTGAATGGAGGGAGGGAGGGACTGAAGCTTTCTTT. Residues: CASSEWREGGTEAFF.